Listed below are T cell receptor beta chains from one sample, sequenced in a study of shared T cell receptors in the human thymus. Here immunoSEQ multiplex PCR was the method, and the copy in TCRdb shows in-frame clones only, minus some. The table includes hundreds of thousands of clones, approximately 88% detected once. The data were also submitted as part of a second study, on human thymus T cells.

Sequenced material: thymocytes. These receptors were taken from a boy under three years old with a congenital heart defect. The CDR3 runs from the conserved cysteine through the conserved F or W. The D gene is left open where the match is weak. Size is stated for part of the rows, as once, few or many counts, or as a class when the clone is expanded.

D: TRBD1
V: TRBV6-1
size: NA
J: TRBJ1-3
DNA: TGTGCCAGCAGTGAACCCTCAGGACAGGGGTCAGGAAACACCATATATTTT
CDR3: CASSEPSGQGSGNTIYF

D: TRBD1
V: TRBV4-3
size: NA
J: TRBJ1-4
DNA: TGCGCCAGCAGCCAAGATCCCGGACAGGGACATGCAACTAATGAAAAACTGTTTTTT
CDR3: CASSQDPGQGHATNEKLFF

D: TRBD1
V: TRBV18
size: NA
J: TRBJ2-7
DNA: TGTGCCAGCTCACCAGCGCCCGGGACAGGGGTTAAAGAGCAGTACTTC
CDR3: CASSPAPGTGVKEQYF

D: TRBD2
V: TRBV29-1
size: NA
J: TRBJ2-1
DNA: TGCAGCGGCCTTTGGGGCGGGAGTGACTACAATGAGCAGTTCTTC
CDR3: CSGLWGGSDYNEQFF

D: NA
V: TRBV10-1
size: NA
J: TRBJ1-1
DNA: TGCGCCAGCAGTGAATCAGGTTCAGGGAGGAACCTGAACACTGAAGCTTTCTTT
CDR3: CASSESGSGRNLNTEAFF

D: TRBD1
V: TRBV7-9
size: NA
J: TRBJ1-2
DNA: TGTGCCAGCAGCTTGTATGGGACAGAGGAGAACTATGGCTACACCTTC
CDR3: CASSLYGTEENYGYTF

D: TRBD1
V: TRBV15
size: NA
J: TRBJ2-6
DNA: TGTGCCACCAGCAGAGGTGGCCGGGACAGAGAAGTTTCTGGGGCCAACGTCCTGACTTTC
CDR3: CATSRGGRDREVSGANVLTF

D: NA
V: TRBV15
size: NA
J: TRBJ1-4
DNA: TGTGCCACCAGCAGATTGGGCCGGATACCCCCTGAACTGTTTTTT
CDR3: CATSRLGRIPPELFF

D: NA
V: TRBV13
size: NA
J: TRBJ2-2
DNA: TGTGCCAGCAGCTGGGCGGGATCGAACACCGGGGAGCTGTTTTTT
CDR3: CASSWAGSNTGELFF

D: TRBD2
V: TRBV11-3
size: NA
J: TRBJ2-1
DNA: TGTGCCAGCAGCTCCCGACTAGCGGCATACAATGAGCAGTTCTTC
CDR3: CASSSRLAAYNEQFF

D: NA
V: TRBV7-2
size: NA
J: TRBJ2-7
DNA: TGTGCCAGCAGCTTACTACACGAGCAGTACTTC
CDR3: CASSLLHEQYF

D: NA
V: TRBV5-6
size: NA
J: TRBJ2-5
DNA: TGTGCCAGCAGCTTGAGCGAGCCGCAAGAGACCCAGTACTTC
CDR3: CASSLSEPQETQYF

D: TRBD1
V: TRBV10-3
size: once
J: TRBJ2-1
DNA: TGTGCCATCAGTGAGCGCCCGACTCGACAGGGAACCTCCTACAATGAGCAGTTCTTC
CDR3: CAISERPTRQGTSYNEQFF

D: TRBD2
V: TRBV18
size: NA
J: TRBJ2-3
DNA: TGTGCCAGCTCGCCTATTATAGCGGGGACAGATACGCAGTATTTT
CDR3: CASSPIIAGTDTQYF

D: NA
V: TRBV5-1
size: NA
J: TRBJ2-1
DNA: TGCGCCAGCAGAGACATTAGCCGGGGGGAGCAGTTCTTC
CDR3: CASRDISRGEQFF

D: TRBD2
V: TRBV9
size: NA
J: TRBJ2-1
DNA: TGTGCCAGCAGGGAAGGTAGCGGGGGGGGGAATGAGCAGTTCTTC
CDR3: CASREGSGGGNEQFF

D: NA
V: TRBV15
size: NA
J: TRBJ2-7
DNA: TGTGCCACCAGCAGGGACGAGGGACTTCCAACGCACGAGCAGTACTTC
CDR3: CATSRDEGLPTHEQYF

D: NA
V: TRBV4-2
size: NA
J: TRBJ2-3
DNA: TGTGCCAGCAGCCAAGACTGGGCCCACACAGATACGCAGTATTTT
CDR3: CASSQDWAHTDTQYF

D: TRBD1
V: TRBV18
size: NA
J: TRBJ1-2
DNA: TGTGCCAGCTCACCGAAGTGGACGGACAGGGAGAGCTATGGCTACACCTTC
CDR3: CASSPKWTDRESYGYTF

D: TRBD2
V: TRBV5-1
size: once
J: TRBJ2-7
DNA: TGCGCCAGCAGCTCGGGACTAGCGGGAGGGCCGTCGGAGCAGTACTTC
CDR3: CASSSGLAGGPSEQYF

D: TRBD1
V: TRBV4-2
size: once
J: TRBJ1-2
DNA: TGTGCCAGCAGCCAAGATTATAGGGGGCCCAACTCTAACTATGGCTACACCTTC
CDR3: CASSQDYRGPNSNYGYTF

D: TRBD1
V: TRBV6-5
size: NA
J: TRBJ1-5
DNA: TGTGCCAGCAGCCGGGGACAGTGGGGCAATCAGCCCCAGCATTTT
CDR3: CASSRGQWGNQPQHF

D: TRBD1
V: TRBV27
size: NA
J: TRBJ2-3
DNA: TGTGCCAGCAGTTTATCCGGCACCGGGACAGGGTGCACAGATACGCAGTATTTT
CDR3: CASSLSGTGTGCTDTQYF

D: NA
V: TRBV6-1
size: NA
J: TRBJ2-1
DNA: TGTGCCAGTCTACCCCGGAGCGTCGCTTACAATGAGCAGTTCTTC
CDR3: CASLPRSVAYNEQFF

D: TRBD2
V: TRBV7-9
size: NA
J: TRBJ2-1
DNA: TGTGCCAGCAGCCGCAAACCCACTAGCGGGAGGAATAATGAGCAGTTCTTC
CDR3: CASSRKPTSGRNNEQFF

D: TRBD2
V: TRBV6-5
size: NA
J: TRBJ2-1
DNA: TGTGCCAGCCTGGGGGGGGACGCGTACAATGAGCAGTTCTTC
CDR3: CASLGGDAYNEQFF

D: TRBD2
V: TRBV5-1
size: NA
J: TRBJ2-1
DNA: TGCGCCAGCAGCTTGGCCTCTAGCGGGAGCTCCTACAATGAGCAGTTCTTC
CDR3: CASSLASSGSSYNEQFF

D: NA
V: TRBV27
size: NA
J: TRBJ2-5
DNA: TGTGCCAGCAGTCCCCACGGGAGTGGGGAGACCCAGTACTTC
CDR3: CASSPHGSGETQYF

D: TRBD2
V: TRBV5-1
size: once
J: TRBJ2-2
DNA: TGCGCCAGCAGCTTGGCGGAGGTGGGAGGGGACACCGGGGAGCTGTTTTTT
CDR3: CASSLAEVGGDTGELFF

D: NA
V: TRBV19
size: NA
J: TRBJ1-5
DNA: TGTGCCAGTAGAGCCACAGGGCCCCCTAGCAATCAGCCCCAGCATTTT
CDR3: CASRATGPPSNQPQHF

D: NA
V: TRBV18
size: NA
J: TRBJ1-1
DNA: TGTGCCAGCTCTCCGGGACTGTTAACTGAAGCTTTCTTT
CDR3: CASSPGLLTEAFF

D: TRBD2
V: TRBV28
size: NA
J: TRBJ2-7
DNA: TGTGCCAGCAGTTCCGATTGGACTAGCGGGAGGGAAGACTCCTACGAGCAGTACTTC
CDR3: CASSSDWTSGREDSYEQYF

D: NA
V: TRBV19
size: NA
J: TRBJ1-4
DNA: TGTGCCAGTAGTCCGACGACGCGGGCTAATGAAAAACTGTTTTTT
CDR3: CASSPTTRANEKLFF

D: NA
V: TRBV5-6
size: NA
J: TRBJ2-7
DNA: TGTGCCAGCAGCCACAGTGGACAGACCTCCTACGAGCAGTACTTC
CDR3: CASSHSGQTSYEQYF

D: NA
V: TRBV4-2
size: NA
J: TRBJ2-7
DNA: TGTGCCAGCAGCCAAGTTTGGGCTACCTACGAGCAGTACTTC
CDR3: CASSQVWATYEQYF

D: TRBD1
V: TRBV6-6
size: NA
J: TRBJ1-2
DNA: TGTGCCAGCATTCCCCGGAGGGACAGGGGCTACACCTTC
CDR3: CASIPRRDRGYTF

D: NA
V: TRBV5-8
size: NA
J: TRBJ2-2
DNA: TGTGCCAGCAGCTTAGGGTACGAGGGATCCGGGGAGCTGTTTTTT
CDR3: CASSLGYEGSGELFF

D: NA
V: TRBV6-1
size: NA
J: TRBJ1-2
DNA: TGTGCCAGCAGTGAAGTTTATCAGGGGCTCGCCTATGGCTACACCTTC
CDR3: CASSEVYQGLAYGYTF

D: TRBD1
V: TRBV5-1
size: NA
J: TRBJ1-4
DNA: TGCGCCAGCAGTGGCCGGGACAGAGATGAAAAACTGTTTTTT
CDR3: CASSGRDRDEKLFF

D: NA
V: TRBV7-8
size: NA
J: TRBJ2-6
DNA: TGTGCCAGCAGCTTAGGGGGGGGCTCCTCTGGGGCCAACGTCCTGACTTTC
CDR3: CASSLGGGSSGANVLTF

D: TRBD1
V: TRBV23-1
size: NA
J: TRBJ1-5
DNA: TGCGCCAGCACTCCGACAGGGGTTTGCAATCAGCCCCAGCATTTT
CDR3: CASTPTGVCNQPQHF

D: TRBD2
V: TRBV27
size: NA
J: TRBJ2-7
DNA: TGTGCCAGCAGTCGGACTAGCGTTAAAGAGCAGTACTTC
CDR3: CASSRTSVKEQYF

D: NA
V: TRBV10-1
size: NA
J: TRBJ1-1
DNA: TGCGCCAGCCCCAGTGATTTGAACACTGAAGCTTTCTTT
CDR3: CASPSDLNTEAFF

D: NA
V: TRBV9
size: NA
J: TRBJ2-5
DNA: TGTGCCAGCAGCCCCGAACTGGCTTTGGAGGAGACCCAGTACTTC
CDR3: CASSPELALEETQYF

D: NA
V: TRBV7-2
size: NA
J: TRBJ2-7
DNA: TGTGCCAGCAGCCTCCAGGGGTACGAGCAGTACTTC
CDR3: CASSLQGYEQYF

D: TRBD2
V: TRBV19
size: NA
J: TRBJ2-3
DNA: TGTGCCAGTAGTGATATAGGCCCGGGGGGAGATACGCAGTATTTT
CDR3: CASSDIGPGGDTQYF

D: NA
V: TRBV27
size: NA
J: TRBJ2-1
DNA: TGTGCCAGCAGTCAAGAGCTGAGCTCCTACAATGAGCAGTTCTTC
CDR3: CASSQELSSYNEQFF

D: NA
V: TRBV4-3
size: NA
J: TRBJ1-2
DNA: TGCGCCAGCAGCCCTAAAGTCGCAGGGGAAGGGGGCTATGGCTACACCTTC
CDR3: CASSPKVAGEGGYGYTF

D: TRBD1
V: TRBV11-2
size: NA
J: TRBJ2-6
DNA: TGTGCCAGCAGCGCTGGGACAGGGCCCTCTGGGGCCAACGTCCTGACTTTC
CDR3: CASSAGTGPSGANVLTF

D: TRBD2
V: TRBV5-1
size: NA
J: TRBJ2-7
DNA: TGCGCCAGCAGGCGGGAGGGAAGTAGGGGACCCTACGAGCAGTACTTC
CDR3: CASRREGSRGPYEQYF

D: NA
V: TRBV4-3
size: NA
J: TRBJ2-7
DNA: TGCGCCAGCAGCCAAGAGGCCAGGTCAGGAGGAATGGAGCAGTACTTC
CDR3: CASSQEARSGGMEQYF